This T cell receptor beta chain was found in a study of blood T cell repertoires in COVID-19. Whole-study context: PBMCs, B-cell-depleted T cells, or T cells provided the cDNA or gDNA that made up the material.

Germline V CDR1 and CDR2: MDHEN, SYDVKM. The CDR3 is made up of 17 amino acids. The trim removed 5 bases at V and 2 bases at J, leaving 12 bases unmatched. TCRdb keeps only in-frame clones here, not all; method: immunoSEQ multiplex PCR. The sample includes roughly 84,000 clones, about 71% of them seen just once. The gene calls are TRBV28 and TRBJ1-5; 7 nucleotides match TRBD1. The TCR sequence derives from a woman aged 45-65 years with acute or convalescent COVID-19. The sequenced sample consisted of peripheral blood. The CDR3, as DNA: TGTGCCAGCAGTCCCCAACAGGGGCTCTTAGGCAATCAGCCCCAGCATTTT. It yields the protein CASSPQQGLLGNQPQHF.